Each of the 2 T cell receptor beta chains below was sequenced from the same sample in a study of OX40 agonist ivuxolimab in advanced cancers. The protocol used for the library was the immunoSEQ multiplex PCR assay. TCRdb took this table from immuneACCESS and kept in-frame rearrangements with V and J called. Such tables lack part of the clones; where checked against another copy, unresolved V genes explain under half of the gap, and the rest is unexplained. The sample has about 72,000 clones on record, over 75% of them singletons. The biggest ten clones account for about 5% of the sample. Here the sequenced sample was CD4+ or CD8+ T cells sorted from blood, taken in a trial of the OX40 agonist ivuxolimab. All receptors come from an adult with an advanced solid tumor such as melanoma, head and neck, liver or kidney cancer.

The J gene is TRBJ2-1, the V gene TRBV5-1; D gene ambiguous. Trimming pared 1 base from V and 9 bases from J, leaving 14 bases between. The CDR3 totals 14 residues. Germline assignment: CDR1 SGHRS and CDR2 YFSETQ. Here the CDR3 reads CASSLYGPALEQFF. The CDR3 DNA reads TGCGCCAGCAGCTTGTACGGGCCCGCACTTGAGCAGTTCTTC.

The rearrangement links TRBV7-6 to TRBJ1-4; tentatively, D is TRBD1 (6 bases). The CDR3 consists of 15 residues. Looked up from germline, CDR1 is SGHVS and CDR2 is FNYEAQ. Trimming took off 7 bases at V and 8 bases at J, with 20 bases between the two ends. CDR3 protein: CASTQRGGENEKLFF. DNA of the CDR3: TGTGCCAGCACCCAACGAGGGGGGGAGAACGAAAAACTGTTTTTT.